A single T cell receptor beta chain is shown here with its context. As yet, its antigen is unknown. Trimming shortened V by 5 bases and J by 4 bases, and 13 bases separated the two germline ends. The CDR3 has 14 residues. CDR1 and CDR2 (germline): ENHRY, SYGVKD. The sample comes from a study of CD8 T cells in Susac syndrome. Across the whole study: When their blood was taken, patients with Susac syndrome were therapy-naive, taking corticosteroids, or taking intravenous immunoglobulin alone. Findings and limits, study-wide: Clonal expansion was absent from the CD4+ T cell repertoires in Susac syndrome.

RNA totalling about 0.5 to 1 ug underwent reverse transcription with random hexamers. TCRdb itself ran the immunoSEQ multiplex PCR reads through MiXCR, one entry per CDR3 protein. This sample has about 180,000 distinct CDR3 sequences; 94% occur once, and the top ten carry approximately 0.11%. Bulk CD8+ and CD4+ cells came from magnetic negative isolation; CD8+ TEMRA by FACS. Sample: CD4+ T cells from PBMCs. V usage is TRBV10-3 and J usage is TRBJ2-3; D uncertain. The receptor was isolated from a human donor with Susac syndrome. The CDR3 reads CAISLSDGADTQYF. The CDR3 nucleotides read TGTGCCATCAGTTTAAGTGACGGCGCAGATACGCAGTATTTT.